Listed below are T cell receptor beta chains from one sample, sequenced in a study of blood T cell repertoires in COVID-19. Using immunoSEQ multiplex PCR, the repertoire was profiled, and TCRdb retains in-frame clones only, with some absent. The sample shows approximately 100,000 clones, 85% of them seen only once. The sequencing sample was made of peripheral blood. All receptors derive from a man older than 75 with acute or convalescent COVID-19. CDR3s include the opening cysteine and the closing phenylalanine or tryptophan. The order of the fields is V gene, CDR3 protein.

V: TRBV19; CDR3: CASSTGTGGVRIVLEQFF
V: TRBV4-3; CDR3: CASSQGLAGYNEQFF
V: TRBV6-5; CDR3: CASSYHRGTHYEQYF
V: TRBV18; CDR3: CASSLGQGTGELFF
V: TRBV5-1; CDR3: CASSAGSSMANVLTF
V: TRBV7-3; CDR3: CASRLTGGRETQYF
V: TRBV30; CDR3: CAWSSVGYTF
V: TRBV6-6; CDR3: CASGTGAYEQYF
V: TRBV5-1; CDR3: CASSSTSGGTYEQYF
V: TRBV12-3/TRBV12-4; CDR3: CASRNRDNGEAFF
V: TRBV6-1; CDR3: CASSASLGAGGQETQYF
V: TRBV7-7; CDR3: CASSLAPAGVPYNEQFF
V: TRBV19; CDR3: CASSSGTSGISSEQYF
V: TRBV29-1; CDR3: CSAATGVGTEAFF
V: TRBV19; CDR3: CASSPNQGFNQPQHF
V: TRBV15; CDR3: CATSRDLRGQPYEQYF
V: TRBV2; CDR3: CASNNRLGTPPYEQYF
V: TRBV5-1; CDR3: CASSPTGYEQYF
V: TRBV2; CDR3: CASNLGLGYEQYF
V: TRBV29-1; CDR3: CSVETGTGQPQHF
V: TRBV12-3/TRBV12-4; CDR3: CASSSDTRDEQYF
V: TRBV9; CDR3: CASSVGTSQGYEQYF
V: TRBV9; CDR3: CASSVALADYNEQFF
V: TRBV10-2; CDR3: CASRTPAGLSYEQYF
V: TRBV9; CDR3: CASSPASGRAIDTQYF
V: TRBV2; CDR3: CASSVLRGGADGYTF
V: TRBV27; CDR3: CASSPWRSSYNSPLHF